This T cell receptor beta chain appears in the sequencing data of a study of cytomegalovirus exposure and HLA in healthy donors. Study-level results: A later look showed TCR association rates differing by HLA locus, highest for DRB1 and lowest for HLA-C. After further analysis at a later stage, 15,000 to 20,000 TCR beta sequences were associated with HLA alleles at 0.05 false discovery rate. A later analysis showed HLA-associated TCR beta chains outstripping equally common others in clonal expansion. Later on, a genetic analysis was performed. It linked a missense variant in DCLRE1C with V- and J-gene trimming of TCR beta.

Comment on this clone: The antigen remains unidentified.

Germline CDR1 SQVTM, CDR2 ANQGSEA. Trimming left V 0 bases short and J 4 bases short, with 9 bases between. The CDR3 runs to 13 residues. The study ran its PCR with 60 Vbeta and 13 Jbeta primers. Data came from immunoSEQ multiplex PCR; TCRdb stores just in-frame clones and leaves some out. The sample contains roughly 160,000 clones, more than 60% of which appear only once. The sample consisted of PBMCs. This TCR came from a middle-aged man in good health and CMV-seronegative. The chain has TRBV29-1 and TRBJ1-2, with TRBD1 as a possible D gene (5 bases). The CDR3: CSVEDWGGYGYTF. Here the CDR3 DNA reads TGCAGCGTTGAAGATTGGGGCGGCTATGGCTACACCTTC.